This passage covers 25 T cell receptor beta chains from one sample sequenced in a study of blood T cell repertoires in COVID-19. TCRdb keeps only in-frame clones here, not all; method: immunoSEQ multiplex PCR. Altogether some 360,000 clones are present, more than 70% being singletons, with the ten largest covering roughly 2%. The sample was peripheral blood. The receptors come from a woman in her fifties or sixties with COVID-19, enrolled during active disease.

The chain joins TRBV6-2 or TRBV6-3 to TRBJ2-7; 9 bases line up with TRBD2. V lost 2 bases, J lost 1 base, and 12 bases stayed unmatched. The germline V gene encodes CDR1 MNHEY and CDR2 SVGEGT. This CDR3 is 18 amino acids long. CDR3: CASSYAVASGDDSYEQYF. In DNA, the CDR3 is TGTGCCAGCAGTTACGCCGTGGCTAGCGGGGACGATTCCTACGAGCAGTACTTC.

The CDR3 DNA follows: TGTGCCAGCAGCCTTGCAGGGAATCCCAAAAACATTCAGTACTTC. Protein sequence: CASSLAGNPKNIQYF. The V gene is TRBV3-1 (or the pseudogene TRBV3-2), the J gene TRBJ2-4; TRBD1 is a possible D gene (5 bases). Germline CDR1 and CDR2: LGHDT and YNNKEL (reference sequence). Trimming removed 4 bases from V and 2 bases from J, with 12 bases in between. The CDR3 is 15 residues long.

The gene calls are TRBV12-3 or TRBV12-4 and TRBJ1-1; 7 bases are shared with TRBD1. V shed 11 bases and J 6 bases; nucleotides not matched to a gene: 9. CDR3 size: 12 residues. As DNA, the CDR3 is TGTGCCCTACAAAGACAGGGCTCTGAAGCTTTCTTT. It translates to CALQRQGSEAFF.

The rearrangement uses TRBV24-1 and TRBJ2-1, with 11 bases that match TRBD1. The germline CDR1 and CDR2 sequences are KGHDR and SFDVKD. The CDR3 is made up of 16 amino acids. The ends lost 5 bases at V and 5 bases at J; junction bases unmatched: 7. DNA for the CDR3: TGTGCCACCAGTGGCCTCGGGACAGGGGGGGACAATGAGCAGTTCTTC. Translation: CATSGLGTGGDNEQFF.

V is TRBV20-1 and J is TRBJ1-1; D unclear. The CDR3 spans 11 residues. The V end was cut by 8 bases, the J end by 3 bases, with 10 bases between. Germline V gene lookup returns CDR1 DFQATT and CDR2 SNEGSKA (reference sequence). The CDR3 here is CSSPGDTEAFF. CDR3 DNA: TGCAGTTCCCCGGGTGACACTGAAGCTTTCTTT.

The chain uses TRBV27 and TRBJ2-2, with 9 bases identical to TRBD1. V shed 4 bases, J shed 5 bases, and the junction held 5 bases outside the gene matches. The length of the CDR3 is 15 residues. Germline V gene sequence: CDR1 MNHEY, CDR2 SMNVEV (reference sequence). The CDR3 sequence: CASSSQGAGTGELFF. CDR3 nucleotides: TGTGCCAGCAGTTCACAGGGGGCGGGGACCGGGGAGCTGTTTTTT.

The chain uses TRBV13 and TRBJ2-7; possible D gene TRBD2, 5 bases. This CDR3 has 14 residues. V was clipped by 0 bases and J by 3 bases, with 9 bases between them. Germline V CDR1 and CDR2: PRHDT, FYEKMQ (reference sequence). Here the CDR3 reads CASSLGGEGYEQYF. The CDR3 coding sequence is TGTGCCAGCAGCTTAGGCGGGGAAGGCTACGAGCAGTACTTC.

CDR3 nucleotide sequence: TGTGCCAGCAGCTTGGTTAGCTACACCTTC. This translates into CASSLVSYTF. The chain recombines TRBV5-8 with TRBJ1-2; unclear D gene. V lost 0 bases to trimming and J lost 9 bases, with 3 bases between them. There are 10 residues in the CDR3. The germline gives CDR1 SGHTS, CDR2 YDEGEE.

With respect to this clone: Other DNA sequences within the sample encode an identical CDR3. The rearrangement uses TRBV7-2 and TRBJ1-2; 9 bases match TRBD1. Germline V gives CDR1 SGHTA, CDR2 FQGNSA. The CDR3 covers 13 residues. The V and J ends lost 5 bases and 6 bases, in that order; junction bases with no gene match: 4. CDR3 loop: CASSPDRGDGYTF. The CDR3 nucleotides read TGTGCCAGCAGCCCCGACAGGGGGGATGGCTACACCTTC.

V and J are TRBV9 and TRBJ1-1; D is unclear. CDR1 is SGDLS, CDR2 YYNGEE, per germline. Trimming took off 4 bases at V and 2 bases at J, with 9 bases between the two ends. The CDR3 has 13 amino acids. The chain's CDR3 is CASSPKYNTEAFF. The CDR3 bases are TGTGCCAGCAGCCCTAAATATAACACTGAAGCTTTCTTT. Based on the CDR3 plus reference TRBV9 and TRBJ1-1, the full variable domain is DSGVTQTPKHLITATGQRVTLRCSPRSGDLSVYWYQQSLDQGLQFLIQYYNGEERAKGNILERFSAQQFPDLHSELNLSSLELGDSALYFCASSPKYNTEAFFGQGTRLTVV.

The rearrangement uses TRBV6-5 and TRBJ1-2, with D tentatively TRBD1 (5 bases). The CDR3 sequence is 11 residues long. The ends were cut back, 7 bases at V and 13 bases at J, with 16 bases in the middle. Germline CDR1 is MNHEY and CDR2 is SVGAGI. CDR3 bases: TGTGCCAGCATCACAGACAGTGCTTTCACCTTC. It translates to CASITDSAFTF.

V and J are TRBV7-8 and TRBJ2-7; 11 bases fit TRBD2. Unmatched junction bases numbered 13, after V lost 6 bases and J lost 6 bases. Germline CDR1 SGHVS, CDR2 FQNEAQ. The CDR3 runs to 16 residues. The CDR3 DNA reads as TGTGCCAGCAGTTTAACTATAGCGGGGGGGCCGAGCGAGCAGTACTTC. It codes for CASSLTIAGGPSEQYF.

The V and J genes are TRBV5-1 and TRBJ1-1; no firm D call. Between the trimmed V and J ends, which lost 0 bases and 4 bases, there was a span of 7 bases. Germline-derived CDR1 and CDR2 are SGHRS and YFSETQ. This CDR3 has 13 amino acids. Here the CDR3 reads CASSLAPGTEAFF. The CDR3 nucleotides read TGCGCCAGCAGCTTGGCCCCGGGCACTGAAGCTTTCTTT.

The chain uses TRBV21-1 and TRBJ1-1; TRBD1 was called by the table and not checked on the DNA. TRBV21-1 counts as a pseudogene. The CDR3 consists of 15 residues. Here the CDR3 reads CASSKGTGVFTEAFF. CDR3 nucleotide sequence: TGTGCCAGCAGCAAAGGGACAGGGGTGTTCACTGAAGCTTTCTTT.

This clone was detected only a few times. The V call is TRBV2, the J call TRBJ1-2; D may be TRBD1 (5 bases). V shed 7 bases and J shed 4 bases, with 13 bases lying between them. CDR1 and CDR2 (germline): SNHLY, FYNNEI. The CDR3 totals 13 residues. CDR3 sequence: CASMGNQGYGYTF. In DNA, the CDR3 is TGTGCCAGCATGGGGAACCAGGGCTATGGCTACACCTTC.

In its sample, this clone was seen once. The chain recombines TRBV6-4 with TRBJ2-3; 16 bases match TRBD2. V dropped 0 bases and J dropped 3; count of bases not matched to a gene: 6. Looked up from germline, CDR1 is MRHNA and CDR2 is SNTAGT. The CDR3 totals 19 residues. The CDR3 reads CASSDSGLAGGFRTDTQYF. The CDR3 coding sequence is TGTGCCAGCAGTGACTCGGGACTAGCGGGGGGGTTTCGAACAGATACGCAGTATTTT.

This clone was seen a handful of times. This sequence joins TRBV11-2 and TRBJ1-4, with 7 bases lining up with TRBD1. The V and J ends lost 3 bases and 0 bases, in that order; junction bases with no gene match: 4. Germline V CDR1 and CDR2: SGHAT, FQNNGV. The CDR3 covers 16 residues. The CDR3 spells CASSLTGWATNEKLFF. CDR3 in DNA: TGTGCCAGCAGCTTGACAGGGTGGGCAACTAATGAAAAACTGTTTTTT.

This chain joins TRBV7-2 and TRBJ1-5; TRBD1 aligns across 8 bases. The CDR3 extends over 13 amino acids. The germline CDR1 and CDR2 sequences are SGHTA and FQGNSA. The V and J ends lost 5 bases and 5 bases, in that order; junction bases with no gene match: 2. The CDR3 loop reads CASSPGGYQPQHF. In DNA form, the CDR3 reads TGTGCCAGCAGCCCAGGGGGCTATCAGCCCCAGCATTTT.

The chain has TRBV5-1 and TRBJ1-2; D gene unclear. V lost 5 bases and J 7 bases, leaving 9 bases between the germline ends. This CDR3 has 11 residues. CDR1 SGHRS and CDR2 YFSETQ come from the germline V gene. DNA for the CDR3: TGCGCCAGCAGGGAGGGAACTGGCTACACCTTC. It translates to CASREGTGYTF.

V gene TRBV5-1 combines with J gene TRBJ2-2; D is uncertain. V was pared by 2 bases and J by 0 bases, with 8 bases between. The CDR3 consists of 15 residues. The germline V gene has CDR1 SGHRS and CDR2 YFSETQ. DNA for the CDR3: TGCGCCAGCAGCTTATCGACTTCGAACACCGGGGAGCTGTTTTTT. It codes for CASSLSTSNTGELFF. The whole variable domain, remainder taken from reference TRBV5-1 and TRBJ2-2, is KAGVTQTPRYLIKTRGQQVTLSCSPISGHRSVSWYQQTPGQGLQFLFEYFSETQRNKGNFPGRFSGRQFSNSRSEMNVSTLELGDSALYLCASSLSTSNTGELFFGEGSRLTVL.

The V and J genes are TRBV3-1 (or the pseudogene TRBV3-2) and TRBJ1-6, with D uncertain. Germline CDR1 and CDR2: LGHDT and YNNKEL (reference sequence). Deletions cut 6 bases from V and 9 bases from J, with 18 bases between. The length of the CDR3 is 15 residues. CDR3 DNA sequence: TGTGCCAGCAGTACCGGACTGGCGCTCAGTTCACCCCTCCACTTT. Residues: CASSTGLALSSPLHF.

This chain links TRBV29-1 with TRBJ2-4; maybe TRBD1 (5 bases). Trimming removed 4 bases at V and 0 bases at J, with 19 bases between. The CDR3 totals 17 residues. CDR1 SQVTM and CDR2 ANQGSEA come from the germline V gene. The DNA for the CDR3 is TGCAGCGTTGTTTTCCAGGGTATATTTGGAGCCAAAAACATTCAGTACTTC. Protein: CSVVFQGIFGAKNIQYF.

The J gene is TRBJ1-6, the V gene TRBV28, with D unresolved. The V end was cut by 7 bases, the J end by 3 bases, with 10 bases between. Germline values: CDR1 MDHEN, CDR2 SYDVKM. There are 14 residues in the CDR3. CDR3 residues: CASIPTVYNSPLHF. CDR3 coding DNA: TGTGCCAGCATCCCTACCGTCTATAATTCACCCCTCCACTTT. Full variable domain (outside the CDR3, taken from reference TRBV28 and TRBJ1-6): DVKVTQSSRYLVKRTGEKVFLECVQDMDHENMFWYRQDPGLGLRLIYFSYDVKMKEKGDIPEGYSVSREKKERFSLILESASTNQTSMYLCASIPTVYNSPLHFGNGTRLTVT.

The chain couples TRBV19 to TRBJ2-5; weak D call: TRBD1 (6 bases). Germline V lookup: CDR1 LNHDA, CDR2 SQIVND (reference sequence). This CDR3 has 14 amino acids. Trimming removed 3 bases at V and 8 bases at J, with 16 bases between. CDR3 in DNA: TGTGCCAGTAGTATGGCGAGCAGGGGTCCAACCCAGTACTTC. Its translation: CASSMASRGPTQYF.

The chain joins TRBV5-1 to TRBJ1-1, with 12 positions matching TRBD1. Germline CDR1 and CDR2: SGHRS and YFSETQ. Trimming took 4 bases from V and 6 from J; bases not matched to a gene: 7. The CDR3 loop spans 15 amino acids. CDR3 DNA: TGCGCCAGCAGCCCCCGGGACAGGGGGCACCCTGAAGCTTTCTTT. As protein: CASSPRDRGHPEAFF.